This T cell receptor beta chain was sequenced during a study of T cells in Graves' hyperthyroidism and ophthalmopathy. Study results and limitations: Among thyroid clonotypes expanded above 0.001, most also appeared in blood.

RNA transcripts provided the source from which TCR beta CDR3 regions were amplified. The HTBI primer set served for first-round RT-PCR of the TCR CDR3. Each CDR3 protein is one row after TCRdb ran MiXCR on the multiplex PCR reads. The sample consists of hundreds of thousands of distinct CDR3 sequences, around 15% of them appearing once. Disease duration was under 3 months in the ophthalmopathy patients, who also had a Clinical Activity Score of at least 3 and a NOSPECS grade of at least 4. Fresh 10 ml peripheral blood yielded PBMCs. This clonotype was picked up many times. Its antigen is currently unknown. This TCR derives from a woman aged 45-65 years with Graves' ophthalmopathy. Sequenced sample: blood.

The CDR3 here is CASSQDRGMVISPLHF. CDR3 in DNA: TGTGCCAGCAGCCAAGATCGGGGGATGGTCATTTCACCCCTCCACTTT. The chain is built from TRBV14 and TRBJ1-6; the D gene is possibly TRBD1 (5 bases). The CDR3 has 16 residues. V was trimmed by 0 bases and J by 9 bases, leaving 15 bases between them. Germline V gives CDR1 SGHDN, CDR2 FVKESK.